One and the same sample provided the 30 T cell receptor beta chains below, sequenced in a study of cytomegalovirus exposure and HLA in healthy donors. 13 Jbeta primers and 60 Vbeta primers were used for the PCR. Here immunoSEQ multiplex PCR was the method, and the copy in TCRdb shows in-frame clones only, minus some. Of roughly 120,000 clones in the sample, 15% were seen once. The sample was PBMCs. The receptor source for this set is a woman younger than 30 in good health and CMV-seronegative.

This clone was seen a few times. The chain recombines TRBV6-6 with TRBJ2-5; D gene uncertain. The CDR3 is 15 residues long. Trimming pared 2 bases from V and 5 bases from J, leaving 15 bases between. The germline CDR1 and CDR2 sequences are MNHNY and SVGAGI (reference sequence). This chain's CDR3 is CASSYAAPRQETQYF. CDR3 DNA sequence: TGTGCCAGCAGTTACGCGGCCCCTCGTCAGGAGACCCAGTACTTC.

This chain links TRBV19 with TRBJ2-7; the D gene is possibly TRBD1 (6 bases). The V gene lost 4 bases and the J gene lost 3 bases, with 10 bases spanning the gap. Per the germline V gene, CDR1 is LNHDA and CDR2 is SQIVND (reference sequence). The length of the CDR3 is 13 residues. The CDR3 reads CASSTPGDYEQYF. CDR3 in DNA: TGTGCCAGTAGTACCCCAGGGGACTACGAGCAGTACTTC. The complete variable domain, with remaining parts taken from reference TRBV19 and TRBJ2-7, reads DGGITQSPKYLFRKEGQNVTLSCEQNLNHDAMYWYRQDPGQGLRLIYYSQIVNDFQKGDIAEGYSVSREKKESFPLTVTSAQKNPTAFYLCASSTPGDYEQYFGPGTRLTVT.

The chain recombines TRBV7-8 with TRBJ2-2; D is uncertain. This CDR3 is 14 amino acids long. Germline V lookup: CDR1 SGHVS, CDR2 FQNEAQ. Trimming took off 5 bases at V and 4 bases at J, with 11 bases between the two ends. For the CDR3, the DNA is TGTGCCAGCAGCCCGGTCCCCGCCACCGGGGAGCTGTTTTTT. Residues: CASSPVPATGELFF.

This clone occurred a few times. The chain combines TRBV5-1 with TRBJ2-7, with 8 bases fitting TRBD1. CDR1 and CDR2 from the germline V gene are SGHRS and YFSETQ. This CDR3 region has 15 residues. With 3 bases clipped from V and 5 bases from J, the junction kept 10 bases outside the gene matches. The CDR3 DNA is TGCGCCAGCAGCTGGGGCAGGGGGCGAGGAAACGAGCAGTACTTC. Its protein product is CASSWGRGRGNEQYF.

This sequence joins TRBV6-6 and TRBJ1-1; 9 bases match TRBD1. From germline, CDR1 is MNHNY and CDR2 SVGAGI (reference sequence). Unmatched junction bases numbered 7, after V lost 7 bases and J lost 4 bases. The CDR3 consists of 14 residues. CDR3 nucleotide sequence: TGTGCCAGCAACCCCACAGGGGGCCTCACTGAAGCTTTCTTT. This translates into CASNPTGGLTEAFF.

This chain joins TRBV9 and TRBJ2-1, with D tentatively TRBD1 (7 bases). The germline gives CDR1 SGDLS, CDR2 YYNGEE. This CDR3 is built from 15 residues. The germline V and J ends were trimmed by 4 bases and 8 bases, with 19 bases remaining between them. The CDR3 nucleotides are TGTGCCAGCAGCACCCAGGGGGGACCCAACGATGAGCAGTTCTTC. Protein: CASSTQGGPNDEQFF.

This clone was seen a handful of times. The genes are TRBV9 and TRBJ1-2; 8 nucleotides line up with TRBD1. Trimming took 4 bases from V and 2 from J; bases not matched to a gene: 16. The V gene's germline CDR1 is SGDLS and CDR2 YYNGEE. The CDR3 totals 18 residues. The CDR3 loop is CASSPRSGLQGANYGYTF. CDR3 sequence (DNA): TGTGCCAGCAGCCCCCGATCGGGGCTGCAGGGGGCAAACTATGGCTACACCTTC.

The rearrangement links TRBV30 to TRBJ2-3; no clear D. Germline CDR1 reads GTSNPN; CDR2 reads SVGIG (reference sequence). The CDR3 is 13 residues long. V lost 4 bases and J lost 1, with 9 bases in between. The CDR3 nucleotides are TGTGCCTGGACAGCGTCGCGCACAGATACGCAGTATTTT. This encodes CAWTASRTDTQYF.

The CDR3 is CASRTKPGDSNQPQHF. Written as DNA, the CDR3 is TGTGCCAGTAGGACGAAACCAGGGGATAGCAATCAGCCCCAGCATTTT. V gene TRBV19 combines with J gene TRBJ1-5; the D gene is possibly TRBD1 (6 bases). V was shortened by 6 bases and J by 0 bases, with 15 bases between the two germline ends. The CDR3 has 16 amino acids. Per the germline V gene, CDR1 is LNHDA and CDR2 is SQIVND (reference sequence).

This clone has a handful of counts. CDR3 DNA: TGTGCCAGCAGGCGACAGTCGTCGCCCCTCTACGAGCAGTACTTC. This sequence encodes CASRRQSSPLYEQYF. J is TRBJ2-7 and V is TRBV2, with a weak D call TRBD1 (5 bases). The CDR3 covers 15 residues. V lost 6 bases, J lost 3 bases, and 18 bases lay in between. The germline CDR1 and CDR2 sequences are SNHLY and FYNNEI.

This clone has a handful of counts. The rearrangement links TRBV6-5 to TRBJ1-1; D is ambiguous. This CDR3 contains 13 residues. Trimming shortened V by 2 bases and J by 1 base, and 5 bases separated the two germline ends. Germline V CDR1 and CDR2: MNHEY, SVGAGI. The CDR3 sequence: CASSYRGNTEAFF. The CDR3 DNA sequence: TGTGCCAGCAGTTACCGGGGGAACACTGAAGCTTTCTTT.

In its sample, this clone was seen a few times. This chain connects TRBV6-5 to TRBJ2-3; 8 bases align to TRBD2. The CDR3 runs 16 residues. Trimming cost V 4 bases and J 3 bases; bases outside gene matches: 9. Germline CDR1 reads MNHEY; CDR2 reads SVGAGI. The CDR3 DNA reads as TGTGCCAGCAGTTTGTTAACGGGGGGGGCTACAGATACGCAGTATTTT. It specifies CASSLLTGGATDTQYF.

The rearrangement joins TRBV2 to TRBJ2-1; 11 nucleotides match TRBD2. The CDR3 loop spans 15 amino acids. V was pared by 1 base and J by 4 bases, with 0 bases of the junction left unmatched. Germline CDR1 reads SNHLY; CDR2 reads FYNNEI. CDR3 residues: CASSEGLAGYNEQFF. DNA of the CDR3: TGTGCCAGCAGTGAAGGACTAGCGGGATACAATGAGCAGTTCTTC.

This clone was found a few times. The gene calls are TRBV30 and TRBJ2-2, with D possibly matching TRBD2 (5 bases). The CDR3 contains 14 residues. Trimming removed 8 bases at V and 3 bases at J, with 16 bases between. Looked up from germline, CDR1 is GTSNPN and CDR2 is SVGIG (reference sequence). The CDR3 DNA reads as TGTGCCCGCAGTCGCGGGTTAGACACCGGGGAGCTGTTTTTT. This sequence encodes CARSRGLDTGELFF.

This chain links TRBV7-2 with TRBJ1-2, with D maybe TRBD1 (6 bases). Germline-derived CDR1 and CDR2 are SGHTA and FQGNSA. V was pared by 0 bases and J by 3 bases, with 11 bases between. CDR3 length: 15 residues. CDR3 DNA: TGTGCCAGCAGCTTAGCGGGCGCAGGGGACTATGGCTACACCTTC. Encoded protein: CASSLAGAGDYGYTF.

This clone was observed a few times. The chain has TRBV7-2 and TRBJ2-2; D is undetermined. This CDR3 is 12 amino acids long. CDR1 is SGHTA, CDR2 FQGNSA, per germline. The ends were cut back, 1 base at V and 7 bases at J, with 4 bases in the middle. CDR3 bases: TGTGCCAGCAGCTTAGTCGGCGGGGAGCTGTTTTTT. Translation: CASSLVGGELFF.

A few counts support this clone. The gene calls are TRBV5-6 and TRBJ2-3, with D possibly matching TRBD2 (5 bases). The V gene lost 3 bases and the J gene lost 8 bases, with 22 bases spanning the gap. The germline V gene has CDR1 SGHDT and CDR2 YYEEEE. The CDR3 is 16 residues long. CDR3 bases: TGTGCCAGCAGCTCGAGGGTATTCGCCCAGCAGTCTACGCAGTATTTT. Protein: CASSSRVFAQQSTQYF.

The chain links TRBV6-4 to TRBJ2-3, with D perhaps matching TRBD2 (5 bases). V was pared by 2 bases and J by 0 bases, with 6 bases between. The V gene's germline CDR1 is MRHNA and CDR2 SNTAGT. This CDR3 region has 14 residues. CDR3 DNA sequence: TGTGCCAGCAGTGACGGCGGGAGCACAGATACGCAGTATTTT. It translates to CASSDGGSTDTQYF.

The table lists this clone with a few counts. This sequence joins TRBV29-1 and TRBJ2-3; TRBD1 matches 7 bases. This CDR3 contains 14 residues. J lost 2 bases, V lost 1 base, and 3 bases had no gene match. CDR1 SQVTM and CDR2 ANQGSEA come from the germline V gene. The CDR3 region has the DNA TGCAGCGTTGAAGGACAGGGCTTCACAGATACGCAGTATTTT. Translation gives CSVEGQGFTDTQYF.

This chain links TRBV10-3 with TRBJ2-7; 7 bases agree with TRBD1. Trimming took 2 bases from V and 3 from J; bases not matched to a gene: 4. The CDR3 has 14 residues. Germline V gives CDR1 ENHRY, CDR2 SYGVKD. In nucleotides, the CDR3 is TGTGCCATCAGTGAGGACAGGGCGGGCTACGAGCAGTACTTC. Translating it yields CAISEDRAGYEQYF.

V and J are TRBV4-1 and TRBJ1-1; tentatively, D is TRBD1 (6 bases). The V gene's germline CDR1 is MGHRA and CDR2 YSYEKL. V was trimmed by 1 base and J by 1 base, leaving 10 bases between them. The CDR3 contains 15 residues. CDR3 in amino acids: CASSQALDRNTEAFF. The CDR3 nucleotides are TGCGCCAGCAGCCAAGCTCTGGACAGGAACACTGAAGCTTTCTTT.

CDR3 sequence (DNA): TGTGCCAGCAGTTACCACCAGGGGGCTGGAAACACCATATATTTT. Translation gives CASSYHQGAGNTIYF. This chain joins TRBV6-5 and TRBJ1-3, with 7 bases fitting TRBD1. Germline lookup yields CDR1 MNHEY and CDR2 SVGAGI. This CDR3 has 15 amino acids. V was pared by 2 bases and J by 2 bases, with 3 bases of the junction left unmatched.

Only a few counts were recorded for this clone. This chain joins TRBV2 and TRBJ1-5; 9 bases agree with TRBD1. This CDR3 has 14 residues. Germline values: CDR1 SNHLY, CDR2 FYNNEI. The V segment lost 4 bases and the J segment 8 bases; nucleotides outside the gene matches: 6. The CDR3: CASSGDRAWEPQHF. The CDR3 coding sequence is TGTGCCAGCAGTGGGGACAGGGCTTGGGAGCCCCAGCATTTT.

A few counts support this clone. The chain combines TRBV7-9 with TRBJ2-7, with 9 bases fitting TRBD2. The CDR3 covers 16 residues. Germline V lookup: CDR1 SEHNR, CDR2 FQNEAQ (reference sequence). Trimming took 0 bases from V and 5 from J; bases not matched to a gene: 8. The CDR3 loop is CASSLAAAGGPDEQYF. Written as DNA, the CDR3 is TGTGCCAGCAGCTTAGCAGCGGCGGGAGGGCCTGACGAGCAGTACTTC.

This clone was picked up a small number of times. The chain recombines TRBV25-1 with TRBJ1-1; TRBD1 might be the D (6 bases). The ends were cut back, 5 bases at V and 1 base at J, with 8 bases in the middle. The CDR3 sequence is 13 residues long. Germline CDR1 MGHDK, CDR2 SYGVNS. In nucleotides, the CDR3 is TGTGCCAGCAGTTTCAGGGGGAACACTGAAGCTTTCTTT. It yields the protein CASSFRGNTEAFF.

The chain's CDR3 is CASSPQGGRTEAFF. The CDR3 coding sequence is TGTGCCAGCAGCCCCCAGGGGGGTAGGACTGAAGCTTTCTTT. The gene calls are TRBV13 and TRBJ1-1; 7 bases fit TRBD1. V shed 5 bases and J 5 bases; nucleotides not matched to a gene: 8. The germline gives CDR1 PRHDT, CDR2 FYEKMQ (reference sequence). CDR3 size: 14 residues.

The chain uses TRBV5-1 and TRBJ2-7; TRBD1 matches 7 bases. Germline V lookup: CDR1 SGHRS, CDR2 YFSETQ. The CDR3 runs to 15 residues. The V segment lost 0 bases and the J segment 2 bases; nucleotides outside the gene matches: 5. The CDR3 sequence: CASSLGDSIAYEQYF. CDR3 in DNA: TGCGCCAGCAGCTTGGGGGACAGCATCGCCTACGAGCAGTACTTC.

Ten or more counts support this clone. The CDR3 region has the DNA TGTGCCAGTAGGACAGGGTTTGCAACTAATGAAAAACTGTTTTTT. Amino acid sequence: CASRTGFATNEKLFF. This chain uses TRBV19 with TRBJ1-4; 7 bases fit TRBD1. V lost 6 bases to trimming and J lost 0 bases; unmatched junction nucleotides: 4. The CDR3 is 15 amino acids. Germline values: CDR1 LNHDA, CDR2 SQIVND (reference sequence).

The rearrangement links TRBV4-1 to TRBJ2-7, with D unclear. Trimming removed 1 base from V and 6 bases from J, with 10 bases in between. There are 13 residues in the CDR3. Germline lookup yields CDR1 MGHRA and CDR2 YSYEKL. CDR3 sequence (DNA): TGCGCCAGCAGCCAAGTATCGGTTTCCGAGCAGTACTTC. Encoded protein: CASSQVSVSEQYF.

This clone was observed a handful of times. The J gene is TRBJ2-5, the V gene TRBV7-2; a weak D match, TRBD1 (6 bases). Trimming took off 6 bases at V and 2 bases at J, with 13 bases between the two ends. The CDR3 length is 14 residues. CDR1 and CDR2 (germline): SGHTA, FQGNSA. The CDR3 DNA reads as TGTGCCAGCAGTCAGGGGTTCGGGCAAGAGACCCAGTACTTC. As protein: CASSQGFGQETQYF.